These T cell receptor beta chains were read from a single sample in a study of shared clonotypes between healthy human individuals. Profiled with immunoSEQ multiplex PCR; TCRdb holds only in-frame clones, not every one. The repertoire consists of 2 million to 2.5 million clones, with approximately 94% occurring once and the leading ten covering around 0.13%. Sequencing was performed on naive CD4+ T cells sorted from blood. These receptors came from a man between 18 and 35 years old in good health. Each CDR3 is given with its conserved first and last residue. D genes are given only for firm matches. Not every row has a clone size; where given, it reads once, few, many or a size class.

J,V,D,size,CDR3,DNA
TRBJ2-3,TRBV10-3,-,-,CATTGKSTDTQYF,TGTGCCACTACAGGGAAAAGCACAGATACGCAGTATTTT
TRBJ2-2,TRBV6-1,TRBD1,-,CASSAGTGSGGELFF,TGTGCCAGCAGTGCCGGGACAGGGTCCGGCGGGGAGCTGTTTTTT
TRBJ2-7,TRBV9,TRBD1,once,CASTPDRAPYEQYF,TGTGCCAGCACCCCGGACAGGGCTCCTTACGAGCAGTACTTC
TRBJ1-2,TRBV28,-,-,CASSLDGYGYTF,TGTGCCAGCAGTCTAGATGGATATGGCTACACCTTC
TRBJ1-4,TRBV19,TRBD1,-,CASIRGGAGSSRREKLFF,TGTGCCAGTATCCGAGGGGGCGCCGGAAGCTCTCGTCGAGAAAAACTGTTTTTT
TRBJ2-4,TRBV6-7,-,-,CASSLRPKPLAKNIQYF,TGTGCCAGCAGCCTCCGGCCCAAGCCCTTGGCCAAAAACATTCAGTACTTC
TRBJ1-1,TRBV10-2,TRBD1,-,CASQRQGFTEAFF,TGCGCCAGCCAAAGACAGGGTTTCACTGAAGCTTTCTTT
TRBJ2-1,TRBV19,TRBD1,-,CASSAQGVTYNEQFF,TGTGCCAGTAGCGCCCAGGGGGTAACCTACAATGAGCAGTTCTTC
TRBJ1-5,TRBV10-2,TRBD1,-,CASRRGDRGQPQHF,TGCGCCAGCAGACGCGGTGACAGGGGTCAGCCCCAGCATTTT
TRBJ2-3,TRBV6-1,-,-,CASSGGGQSPDTQYF,TGTGCCAGCAGTGGGGGGGGACAGTCTCCAGATACGCAGTATTTT
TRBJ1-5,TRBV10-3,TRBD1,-,CAISPDRDQPQHF,TGTGCCATCAGTCCGGACAGGGATCAGCCCCAGCATTTT
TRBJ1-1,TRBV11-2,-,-,CASSQLEQGGTEAFF,TGTGCCAGCAGCCAGCTGGAACAGGGTGGCACTGAAGCTTTCTTT
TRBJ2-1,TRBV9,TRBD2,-,CASSVENAGVGNEQFF,TGTGCCAGCAGCGTAGAGAATGCGGGGGTAGGAAATGAGCAGTTCTTC